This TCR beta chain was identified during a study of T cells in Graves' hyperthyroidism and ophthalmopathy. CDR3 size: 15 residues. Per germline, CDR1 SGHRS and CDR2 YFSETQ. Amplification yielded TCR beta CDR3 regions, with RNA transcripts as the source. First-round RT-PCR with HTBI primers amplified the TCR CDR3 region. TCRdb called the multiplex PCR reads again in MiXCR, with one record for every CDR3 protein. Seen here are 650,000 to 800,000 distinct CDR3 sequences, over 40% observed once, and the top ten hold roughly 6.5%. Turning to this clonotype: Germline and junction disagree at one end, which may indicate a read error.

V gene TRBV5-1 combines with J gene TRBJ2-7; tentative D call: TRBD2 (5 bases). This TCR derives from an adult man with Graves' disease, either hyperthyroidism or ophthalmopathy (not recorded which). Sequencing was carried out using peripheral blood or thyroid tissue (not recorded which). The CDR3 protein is CASGLISGSTYEQYF. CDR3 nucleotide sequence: TGCGCCAGCGGCTTGATATCGGGGTCAACCTACGAGCAGTACTTC.